A single sample gave rise to the 20 T cell receptor beta chains below, sequenced in a study of T cells in Graves' hyperthyroidism and ophthalmopathy. Amplification of TCR beta CDR3 regions used RNA as the template. TCR CDR3 regions were first amplified by RT-PCR with HTBI primers. TCRdb re-analysed the multiplex PCR reads in MiXCR, keeping a single row per CDR3 protein. This sample has approximately 870,000 distinct CDR3 sequences, with approximately 40% found just once. What was sequenced was blood. All receptors come from a man in his late teens or twenties with Graves' hyperthyroidism.

As regards this clonotype: Germline is not matched at one junction end, which may reflect a read error. The V and J genes are TRBV13 and TRBJ1-6; unclear D gene. Per the germline V gene, CDR1 is PRHDT and CDR2 is FYEKMQ (reference sequence). The CDR3 loop spans 15 amino acids. CDR3 nucleotide sequence: TGTGCCAGCACCTTACACGGCTCCTATAATTCACCCCTCCACTTT. Translated: CASTLHGSYNSPLHF.

This clonotype was observed at least ten times. The gene calls are TRBV5-1 and TRBJ1-3; D gene unclear. V was cut by 3 bases and J by 0 bases, with 7 bases left in between. Germline CDR1 and CDR2: SGHRS and YFSETQ. The CDR3 loop spans 14 amino acids. The CDR3 DNA sequence: TGCGCCAGCAGCTCGGGGTACTCTGGAAACACCATATATTTT. This gives the protein CASSSGYSGNTIYF.

This sequence joins TRBV29-1 and TRBJ2-4, with a tentative D call TRBD1 (5 bases). This CDR3 comprises 14 residues. V was clipped by 7 bases and J by 4 bases, with 17 bases between them. In germline, CDR1 is SQVTM, CDR2 ANQGSEA. The CDR3 sequence is CSAQVASGKNIQYF. CDR3 coding DNA: TGCAGCGCCCAGGTAGCTTCAGGGAAAAACATTCAGTACTTC.

This clonotype occurred a few times. The rearrangement links TRBV7-2 to TRBJ1-6; D is possibly TRBD1 (5 bases). CDR1 and CDR2 from the germline V gene are SGHTA and FQGNSA. The ends were cut back, 3 bases at V and 9 bases at J, with 12 bases in the middle. This CDR3 has 14 amino acids. Here the CDR3 reads CASSLGRDGSPLHF. For the CDR3, the DNA is TGTGCCAGCAGCTTGGGTAGGGACGGTTCACCCCTCCACTTT.

The gene calls are TRBV2 and TRBJ1-5; D is undetermined. Germline values: CDR1 SNHLY, CDR2 FYNNEI. V was pared by 3 bases and J by 2 bases, with 11 bases between. This CDR3 spans 15 amino acids. The CDR3 protein is CASSELARGNQPQHF. As DNA, the CDR3 is TGTGCCAGCAGTGAGTTGGCGAGGGGCAATCAGCCCCAGCATTTT.

This clonotype was recorded many times. The chain uses TRBV9 and TRBJ1-5, with D unclear. The germline V gene has CDR1 SGDLS and CDR2 YYNGEE. This CDR3 comprises 14 residues. Trimming shortened V by 2 bases and J by 0 bases, and 6 bases separated the two germline ends. The CDR3 DNA reads TGTGCCAGCAGCGTGGGTTATAGCAATCAGCCCCAGCATTTT. Encoded protein: CASSVGYSNQPQHF.

V usage is TRBV2 and J usage is TRBJ2-7; a weak D match, TRBD1 (6 bases). The CDR3 covers 13 residues. Trimming left V 5 bases short and J 6 bases short, with 14 bases between. Germline lookup yields CDR1 SNHLY and CDR2 FYNNEI. CDR3 in amino acids: CASSSGESGEQYF. The DNA for the CDR3 is TGTGCCAGCAGTTCAGGGGAGTCGGGCGAGCAGTACTTC.

This clonotype has just one count. The rearrangement links TRBV12-5 to TRBJ1-4; D not certain. This CDR3 is 14 amino acids long. Per germline, CDR1 LGHNT and CDR2 FRNRAP. Trimming took off 1 base at V and 0 bases at J, with 3 bases between the two ends. The CDR3 loop is CASGLETTNEKLFF. CDR3 DNA sequence: TGTGCTAGTGGTTTGGAGACAACTAATGAAAAACTGTTTTTT.

A remark on this clonotype: A much larger clone differs by one base, so this may be a read error. The chain employs TRBV29-1 and TRBJ2-7; tentatively, D is TRBD1 (5 bases). Between the trimmed V and J ends, which lost 7 bases and 4 bases, there was a span of 14 bases. Germline CDR1 reads SQVTM; CDR2 reads ANQGSEA. The CDR3 has 12 amino acids. This chain's CDR3 is CSARVAAYEQYF. For the CDR3, the DNA is TGCAGCGCCAGGGTTGCCGCTTACGAGCAGTACTTC.

In its sample, this clonotype was seen many times. The rearrangement joins TRBV15 to TRBJ2-6; D remains unclear. V lost 0 bases and J lost 4, with 10 bases in between. Germline assignment: CDR1 LNHNV and CDR2 YYDKDF (reference sequence). The CDR3 spans 16 residues. CDR3 nucleotides: TGTGCCACCAGCAGAGAAAGGGCTGCGGGGGCCAACGTCCTGACTTTC. It codes for CATSRERAAGANVLTF.

V is TRBV20-1 and J is TRBJ2-7, with TRBD2 matching 14 bases. There are 13 residues in the CDR3. CDR1 DFQATT and CDR2 SNEGSKA come from the germline V gene (reference sequence). V shed 7 bases, J shed 7 bases, and the junction held 6 bases outside the gene matches. CDR3 sequence reads: CSEGTSGRYEQYF. In DNA form, the CDR3 reads TGCAGTGAAGGGACTAGCGGGAGATATGAGCAGTACTTC.

The chain links TRBV5-1 to TRBJ2-7; 15 nucleotides agree with TRBD2. CDR3 length: 16 residues. CDR1 is SGHRS and CDR2 is YFSETQ in the germline V gene. Germline trimming cut 4 bases from V and 4 bases from J; bases unmatched to any gene: 6. Here the CDR3 reads CASSVGLAGGRYEQYF. The DNA of the CDR3 is TGCGCCAGCAGCGTGGGACTAGCGGGGGGCCGGTACGAGCAGTACTTC.

Note on this clonotype: One end of the junction is discordant with germline, which a read error may explain. The rearrangement links TRBV19 to TRBJ1-5; tentatively, D is TRBD1 (6 bases). The germline V gene encodes CDR1 LNHDA and CDR2 SQIVND (reference sequence). There are 14 residues in the CDR3. Here the CDR3 reads CSRRTDRLNQPQHF. In DNA, the CDR3 is TGTTCCAGGCGGACAGACCGTCTCAATCAGCCCCAGCATTTT.

A few counts support this clonotype. The chain carries TRBV19 and TRBJ2-2, with D perhaps given as TRBD1 or TRBD2 (6 bases each). Trimming took 5 bases from V and 7 from J, leaving 20 bases between them. The CDR3 sequence is 16 residues long. CDR1 is LNHDA and CDR2 is SQIVND in the germline V gene (reference sequence). DNA of the CDR3: TGTGCCAGTAGTGTCCACCAAGGGGGGTTCTACGGGGAGCTGTTTTTT. It is translated as CASSVHQGGFYGELFF.

This clonotype came up a few times. This chain joins TRBV7-3 and TRBJ2-2, with 8 bases fitting TRBD1. Germline loops: CDR1 SGHTA, CDR2 FQGTGA. This CDR3 contains 14 residues. J lost 0 bases, V lost 10 bases, and 4 bases had no gene match. The CDR3 region has the DNA TGTGCCACTGCGACAGGGGCGAACACCGGGGAGCTGTTTTTT. Residues: CATATGANTGELFF.

This clonotype was seen more than once but under ten times. The chain combines TRBV15 with TRBJ1-5; D is perhaps TRBD1 (5 bases). Trimming pared 0 bases from V and 4 bases from J, leaving 16 bases between. The CDR3 extends over 17 amino acids. The germline V gene encodes CDR1 LNHNV and CDR2 YYDKDF (reference sequence). The CDR3 loop reads CATSREIERGENQPQHF. The CDR3 DNA reads as TGTGCCACCAGCAGAGAGATAGAGCGGGGGGAAAATCAGCCCCAGCATTTT.

This clonotype occurred a few times. The chain links TRBV7-3 to TRBJ1-5; 8 bases map to TRBD1. Germline V gene lookup returns CDR1 SGHTA and CDR2 FQGTGA. This CDR3 contains 16 residues. V shed 2 bases, J shed 3 bases, and the junction held 6 bases outside the gene matches. This CDR3 is CASSLDRDRINQPQHF. CDR3 DNA: TGTGCCAGCAGCTTAGATAGGGACAGGATCAATCAGCCCCAGCATTTT. The entire variable domain, with the rest obtained from reference TRBV7-3 and TRBJ1-5, is as follows: GAGVSQTPSNKVTEKGKYVELRCDPISGHTALYWYRQSLGQGPEFLIYFQGTGAADDSGLPNDRFFAVRPEGSVSTLKIQRTERGDSAVYLCASSLDRDRINQPQHFGDGTRLSIL.

The chain has TRBV7-3 and TRBJ1-5; a weak D match, TRBD1 (6 bases). Germline loops: CDR1 SGHTA, CDR2 FQGTGA. The CDR3 consists of 12 residues. CDR3 protein: CASARGDQPQHF. CDR3 nucleotides: TGTGCTAGCGCCAGGGGTGATCAGCCCCAGCATTTT. The full variable domain, in which reference TRBV7-3 and TRBJ1-5 provide the parts outside the CDR3, is GAGVSQTPSNKVTEKGKYVELRCDPISGHTALYWYRQSLGQGPEFLIYFQGTGAADDSGLPNDRFFAVRPEGSVSTLKIQRTERGDSAVYLCASARGDQPQHFGDGTRLSIL.

There are many counts of this clonotype. J is TRBJ1-2 and V is TRBV6-1; the D is unclear. From germline, CDR1 is MNHNS and CDR2 SASEGT. V lost 1 base and J lost 3, with 9 bases in between. The length of the CDR3 is 14 residues. The CDR3 DNA follows: TGTGCCAGCAGTGAAGTAGGAAGCCACTATGGCTACACCTTC. This translates into CASSEVGSHYGYTF.

A remark on this clonotype: This could be a read error, since a much larger clone is one nucleotide away. The chain couples TRBV9 to TRBJ1-5; 10 nucleotides match TRBD1. Germline V CDR1 and CDR2: SGDLS, YYNGEE. V lost 0 bases, J lost 6 bases, and 3 bases stayed unmatched. The CDR3 runs 15 residues. As DNA, the CDR3 is TGTGCCAGCAGCGTAGAAGGGACAGGGGTTCAGCCCCAGCATTTT. This encodes CASSVEGTGVQPQHF.